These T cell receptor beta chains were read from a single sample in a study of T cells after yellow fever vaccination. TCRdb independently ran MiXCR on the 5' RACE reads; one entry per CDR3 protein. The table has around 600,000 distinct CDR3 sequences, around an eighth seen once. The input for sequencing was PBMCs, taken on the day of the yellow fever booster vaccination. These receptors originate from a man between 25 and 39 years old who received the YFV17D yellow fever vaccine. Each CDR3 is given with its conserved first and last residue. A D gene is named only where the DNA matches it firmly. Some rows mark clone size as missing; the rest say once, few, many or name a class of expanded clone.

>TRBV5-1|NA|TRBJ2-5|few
TGCGCCAGCAGCTTCCGGACGGGCAGGGAGACCCAGTACTTC
CASSFRTGRETQYF
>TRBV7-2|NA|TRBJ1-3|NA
TGTGCCAGCAGCTTAGTCAATTCAGGGACTGGAAACACCATATATTTT
CASSLVNSGTGNTIYF
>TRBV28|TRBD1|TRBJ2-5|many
TGTGCCAGCAGGGACAGGGGCCAAGAGACCCAGTACTTC
CASRDRGQETQYF
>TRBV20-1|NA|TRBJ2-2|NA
TGCAGTGCTAGCCCCGGAGGCTTACCAACCGGGGAGCTGTTTTTT
CSASPGGLPTGELFF
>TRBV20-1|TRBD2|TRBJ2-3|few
TGCAGTGCTAGTGGGACTAGCGGGATAATAGATACGCAGTATTTT
CSASGTSGIIDTQYF
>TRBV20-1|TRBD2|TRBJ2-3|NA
TGCAGTGCTCAACAGCCCCGTAGCGGGAGCTATGGTACGCAGTATTTT
CSAQQPRSGSYGTQYF
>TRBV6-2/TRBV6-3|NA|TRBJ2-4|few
TGTGCCAGCAGTTACTCGACCTGGAACCCCAACATTCAGTACTTC
CASSYSTWNPNIQYF
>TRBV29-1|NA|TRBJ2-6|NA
TGCAGCGTTGAAGTCGGTAGCTCTGGGGCCAACGTCCTGACTTTC
CSVEVGSSGANVLTF
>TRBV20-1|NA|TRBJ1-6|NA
TGCAGTGCTAGAGCGGACACCTATTCACCCCTCCACTTT
CSARADTYSPLHF
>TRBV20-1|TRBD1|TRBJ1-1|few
TGCAGGGCAAGGACAGGGAACACTGAAGCTTTCTTT
CRARTGNTEAFF
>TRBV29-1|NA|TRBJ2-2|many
TGCAGCGCGATGGTGTTTCGCGGCGCGGACACCGGGGAGCTGTTTTTT
CSAMVFRGADTGELFF
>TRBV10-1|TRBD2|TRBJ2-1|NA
TGCGCCAGCAGTGGGGGGACTAGACCCTACAATGAGCAGTTCTTC
CASSGGTRPYNEQFF
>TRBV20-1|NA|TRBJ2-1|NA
TGCAGTGCTAGGCACAGAAGGGGTCCAGGCAATGAGCAGTTCTTC
CSARHRRGPGNEQFF
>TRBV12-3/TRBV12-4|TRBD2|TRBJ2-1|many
TGTGCCAGCAGCCCCGGGACTAGCAGGGAGCAGTTCTTC
CASSPGTSREQFF
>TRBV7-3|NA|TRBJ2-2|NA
TGTGCCAGCAGCTTAGTGGGACCAGCCGGGGAGCTGTTTTTT
CASSLVGPAGELFF
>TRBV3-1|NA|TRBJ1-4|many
TGTGCCAGCAGCACCCGGGGCAGGGGAGAAGAAAAACTGTTTTTT
CASSTRGRGEEKLFF
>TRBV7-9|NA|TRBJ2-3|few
TGTGCCAGCAGCCGCTCCGTTGGCGGGGTTAGCACAGATACGCAGTATTTT
CASSRSVGGVSTDTQYF
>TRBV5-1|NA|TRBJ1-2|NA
TGCGCCAGCAGTTTAGGTCAGAAAATCTCTGGCTACACCTTC
CASSLGQKISGYTF
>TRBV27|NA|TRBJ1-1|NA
TGTGCCAGCAGTTTAGGCATACCGAACACTGAAGCTTTCTTT
CASSLGIPNTEAFF
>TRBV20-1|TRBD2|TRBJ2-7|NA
TGCAGTGCGATTAGCGGGAATTACTACGAGCAGTACTTC
CSAISGNYYEQYF
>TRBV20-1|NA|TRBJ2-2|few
TGCAGTGCTAGGACCGGAAAAAACACCGGGGAGCTGTTTTTT
CSARTGKNTGELFF
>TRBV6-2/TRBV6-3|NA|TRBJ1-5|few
TGTGCCAGCGCCGACCCGCCTATCCGGCCCCAGCATTTT
CASADPPIRPQHF
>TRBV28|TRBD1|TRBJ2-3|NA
TGTGCCAGCAGTTTGACAGGGGCCACAGATACGCAGTATTTT
CASSLTGATDTQYF
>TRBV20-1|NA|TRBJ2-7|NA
TGCAGTGCTAGAGATATCCGGCAGGGCGCCCAATCCTACGAGCAGTACTTC
CSARDIRQGAQSYEQYF
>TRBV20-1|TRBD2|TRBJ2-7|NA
TGCAGTGCTTTTAGCGGGAGGGCCTCCCACGAGCAGTACTTC
CSAFSGRASHEQYF
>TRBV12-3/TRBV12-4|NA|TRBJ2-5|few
TGTGCCAGCAGTGCTAGGGTCGGGGGAGGAGAGACCCAGTACTTC
CASSARVGGGETQYF
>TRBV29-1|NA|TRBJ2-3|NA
TGCAGCGTGCGCGGCAGGGTTTTCGATACGCAGTATTTT
CSVRGRVFDTQYF
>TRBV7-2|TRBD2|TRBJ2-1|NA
TGTGCCATCTGGACTAGCGGGCAGTATGAGCAGTTCTTC
CAIWTSGQYEQFF
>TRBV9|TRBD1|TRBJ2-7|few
TGTGCCAGCAGCGTAGCTTTGGGACAGACCTACGAGCAGTACTTC
CASSVALGQTYEQYF
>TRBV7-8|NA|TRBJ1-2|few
TGTGCCAGCAGCTTAGCGGGGACGGTTAACTATGGCTACACCTTC
CASSLAGTVNYGYTF
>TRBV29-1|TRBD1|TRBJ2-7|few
TGCAGCGTCCCTGGACAGGGGGCGGGTGAGCAGTACTTC
CSVPGQGAGEQYF
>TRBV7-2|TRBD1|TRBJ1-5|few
TGTGCCAGCAGCCACAGGGGGGGCGATTTCAATCAGCCCCAGCATTTT
CASSHRGGDFNQPQHF
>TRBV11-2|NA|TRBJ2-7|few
TGTGCCAGCAGCCCAGACGGCGGAACCTACGAGCAGTACTTC
CASSPDGGTYEQYF
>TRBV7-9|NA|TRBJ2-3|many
TGTGCCAGCAGCTTGGTCCTGACGGGGCATACGCAGTATTTT
CASSLVLTGHTQYF
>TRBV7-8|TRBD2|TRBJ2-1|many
TGTGCCAGCAGCTTAAGCGGGGGTGCCTACAATGAGCAGTTCTTC
CASSLSGGAYNEQFF
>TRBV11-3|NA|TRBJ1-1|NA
TGTGCCAACAGCTTAGTGACCGGGACTGAAGCTTTCTTT
CANSLVTGTEAFF
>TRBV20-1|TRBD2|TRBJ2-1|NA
TGCAGGGCGACTAGCGGGACAAACAATGAGCAGTTCTTC
CRATSGTNNEQFF
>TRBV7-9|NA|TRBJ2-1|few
TGTGCCAGCAGCCAACCGGGACACAATGAGCAGTTCTTC
CASSQPGHNEQFF
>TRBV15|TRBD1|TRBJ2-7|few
TGTGCCACCAGCAGAGAACAGGGGTACGAGCAGTACTTC
CATSREQGYEQYF
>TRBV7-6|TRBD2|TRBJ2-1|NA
TGTGCCAGCAGCTTATGGACAGAACGGAAACTAGCGGAACTCTACAATGAGCAGTTCTTC
CASSLWTERKLAELYNEQFF
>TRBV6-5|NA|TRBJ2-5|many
TGTGCCAGCAGTTACGGGCAGGGGTTAGAGACCCAGTACTTC
CASSYGQGLETQYF
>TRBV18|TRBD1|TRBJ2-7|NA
TGTGCCAGCTCACTCGGGACAGGGGTCGGGGGCGAGCAGTACTTC
CASSLGTGVGGEQYF
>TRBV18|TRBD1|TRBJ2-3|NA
TGTGCCAGCTCACCAACTGCTACCCTTTTACAGGGGACAGGCACAGATACGCAGTATTTT
CASSPTATLLQGTGTDTQYF
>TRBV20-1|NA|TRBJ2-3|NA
TGCAGTGCTAGAGATCAGCGAGATTTCACAGATACGCAGTATTTT
CSARDQRDFTDTQYF
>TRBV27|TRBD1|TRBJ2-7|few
TGTGCCAGCAGCCGACAGGGGGGACGCGAGCAGTACTTC
CASSRQGGREQYF
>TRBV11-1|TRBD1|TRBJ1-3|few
TGTGCCAGCAGCCAACCGGGACAGGGGGCTTCGAGGGGAAACACCATATATTTT
CASSQPGQGASRGNTIYF
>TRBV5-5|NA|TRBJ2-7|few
TGTGCCAGCAGCTTGGTAGGAACGAGCAACGAGCAGTACTTC
CASSLVGTSNEQYF
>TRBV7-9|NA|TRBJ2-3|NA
TGTGCCAGCAGCGAGACCAGCTTCACAGATACGCAGTATTTT
CASSETSFTDTQYF
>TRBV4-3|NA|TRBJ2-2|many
TGCGCCAGCAGCCACTTGAACACCGGGGAGCTGTTTTTT
CASSHLNTGELFF
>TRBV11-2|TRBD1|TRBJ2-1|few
TGTGCCAGCAGCTCCTGGGTCAGGGGGAGTAATGAGCAGTTCTTC
CASSSWVRGSNEQFF
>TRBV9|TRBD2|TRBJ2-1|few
TGTGCCAGCAGCGTAGGTACTAGCGGGTCCTACAATGAGCAGTTCTTC
CASSVGTSGSYNEQFF